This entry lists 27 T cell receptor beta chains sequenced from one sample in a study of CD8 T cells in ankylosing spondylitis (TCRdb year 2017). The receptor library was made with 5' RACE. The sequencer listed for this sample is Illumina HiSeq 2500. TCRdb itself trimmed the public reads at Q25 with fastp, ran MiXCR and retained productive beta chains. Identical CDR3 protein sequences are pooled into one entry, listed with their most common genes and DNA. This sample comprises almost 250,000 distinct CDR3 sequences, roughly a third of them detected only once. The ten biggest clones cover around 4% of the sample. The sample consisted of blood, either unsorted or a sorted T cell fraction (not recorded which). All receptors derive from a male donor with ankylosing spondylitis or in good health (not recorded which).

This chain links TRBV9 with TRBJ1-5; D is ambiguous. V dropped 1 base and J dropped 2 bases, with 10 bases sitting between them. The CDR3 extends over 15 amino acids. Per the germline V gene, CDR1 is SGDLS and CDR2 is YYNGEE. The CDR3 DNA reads TGTGCCAGCAGCGTAACCGGGATGGGCAATCAGCCCCAGCATTTT. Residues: CASSVTGMGNQPQHF.

CDR3 sequence reads: CASGRGGDSPLHF. The CDR3 coding sequence is TGTGCCAGCGGGCGGGGGGGCGATTCACCCCTCCACTTT. The chain employs TRBV12-3 or TRBV12-4 and TRBJ1-6; TRBD1 is a possible D gene (6 bases). The germline V and J ends were trimmed by 8 bases and 8 bases, with 13 bases remaining between them. The CDR3 covers 13 residues.

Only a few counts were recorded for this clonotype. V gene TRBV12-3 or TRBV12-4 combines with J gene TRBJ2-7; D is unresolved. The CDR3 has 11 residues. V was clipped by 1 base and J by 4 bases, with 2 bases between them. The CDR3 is CASSLVYEQYF. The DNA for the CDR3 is TGTGCCAGCAGTTTAGTGTACGAGCAGTACTTC.

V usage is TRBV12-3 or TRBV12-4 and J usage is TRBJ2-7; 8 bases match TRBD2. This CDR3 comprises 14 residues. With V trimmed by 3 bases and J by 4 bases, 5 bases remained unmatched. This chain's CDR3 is CASSLGGGRYEQYF. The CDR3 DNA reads TGTGCCAGCAGTTTGGGCGGGGGGCGATACGAGCAGTACTTC.

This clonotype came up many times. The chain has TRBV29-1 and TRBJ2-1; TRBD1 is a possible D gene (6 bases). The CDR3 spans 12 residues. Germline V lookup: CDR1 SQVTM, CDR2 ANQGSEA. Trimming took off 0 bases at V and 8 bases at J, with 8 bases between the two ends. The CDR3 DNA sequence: TGCAGCGTTGAAGATACAGGGTATGAGCAGTTCTTC. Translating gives CSVEDTGYEQFF.

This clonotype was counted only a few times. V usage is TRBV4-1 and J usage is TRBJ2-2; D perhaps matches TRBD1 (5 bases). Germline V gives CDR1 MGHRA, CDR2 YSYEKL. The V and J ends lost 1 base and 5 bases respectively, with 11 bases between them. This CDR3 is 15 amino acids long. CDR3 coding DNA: TGCGCCAGCAGCCAAGGTCCTTCAGGGACCGGGGAGCTGTTTTTT. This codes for CASSQGPSGTGELFF.

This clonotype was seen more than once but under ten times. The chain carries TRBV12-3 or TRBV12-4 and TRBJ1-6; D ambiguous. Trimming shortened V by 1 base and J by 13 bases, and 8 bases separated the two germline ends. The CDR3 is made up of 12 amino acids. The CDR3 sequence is CASSLGVTPLHF. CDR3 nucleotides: TGTGCCAGCAGTTTAGGGGTAACCCCCCTCCACTTT.

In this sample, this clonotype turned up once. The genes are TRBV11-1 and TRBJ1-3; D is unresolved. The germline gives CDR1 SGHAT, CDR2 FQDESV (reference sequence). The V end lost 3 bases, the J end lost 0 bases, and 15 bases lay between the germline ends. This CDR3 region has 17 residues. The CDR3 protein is CASSLGRGGYSGNTIYF. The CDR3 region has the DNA TGTGCCAGCAGCTTGGGAAGAGGCGGATACTCTGGAAACACCATATATTTT. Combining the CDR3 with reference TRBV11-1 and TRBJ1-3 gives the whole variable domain EAEVAQSPRYKITEKSQAVAFWCDPISGHATLYWYRQILGQGPELLVQFQDESVVDDSQLPKDRFSAERLKGVDSTLKIQPAELGDSAMYLCASSLGRGGYSGNTIYFGEGSWLTVV.

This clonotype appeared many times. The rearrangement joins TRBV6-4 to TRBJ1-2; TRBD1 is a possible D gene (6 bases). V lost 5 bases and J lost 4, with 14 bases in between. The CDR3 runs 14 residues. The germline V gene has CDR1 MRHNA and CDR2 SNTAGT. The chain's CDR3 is CASSYQGTPYGYTF. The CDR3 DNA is TGTGCCAGCAGTTACCAGGGGACACCCTATGGCTACACCTTC.

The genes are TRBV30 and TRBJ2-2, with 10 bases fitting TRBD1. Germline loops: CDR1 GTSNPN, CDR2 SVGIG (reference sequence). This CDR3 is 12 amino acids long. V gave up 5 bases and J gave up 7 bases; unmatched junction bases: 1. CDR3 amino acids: CAWGTGDGELFF. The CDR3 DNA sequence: TGTGCCTGGGGGACAGGGGACGGGGAGCTGTTTTTT.

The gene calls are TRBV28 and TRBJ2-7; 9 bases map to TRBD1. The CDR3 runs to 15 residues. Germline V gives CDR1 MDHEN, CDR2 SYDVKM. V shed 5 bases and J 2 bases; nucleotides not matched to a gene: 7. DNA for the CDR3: TGTGCCAGCAGTGTTACAGGGGGCGCAACCTACGAGCAGTACTTC. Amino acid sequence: CASSVTGGATYEQYF.

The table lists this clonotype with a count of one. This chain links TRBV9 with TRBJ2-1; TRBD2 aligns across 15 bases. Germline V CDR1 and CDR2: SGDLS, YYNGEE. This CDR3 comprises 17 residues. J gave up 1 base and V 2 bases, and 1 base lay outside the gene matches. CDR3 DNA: TGTGCCAGCAGCGTCGGGACTAGCGGGGGGTCCTACAATGAGCAGTTCTTC. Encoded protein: CASSVGTSGGSYNEQFF.

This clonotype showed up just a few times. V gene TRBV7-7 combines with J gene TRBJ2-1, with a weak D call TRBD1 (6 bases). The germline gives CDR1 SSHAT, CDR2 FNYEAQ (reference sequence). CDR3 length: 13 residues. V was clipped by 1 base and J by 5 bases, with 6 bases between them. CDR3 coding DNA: TGTGCCAGCAGCTTAGGGGACAACAATGAGCAGTTCTTC. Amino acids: CASSLGDNNEQFF.

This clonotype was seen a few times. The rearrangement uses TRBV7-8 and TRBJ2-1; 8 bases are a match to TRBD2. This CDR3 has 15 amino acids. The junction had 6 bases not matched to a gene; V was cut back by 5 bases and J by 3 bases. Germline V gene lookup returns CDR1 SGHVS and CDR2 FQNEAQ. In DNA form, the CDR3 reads TGTGCCAGCAGCCTACGGGGGGGCTTCTACAATGAGCAGTTCTTC. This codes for CASSLRGGFYNEQFF.

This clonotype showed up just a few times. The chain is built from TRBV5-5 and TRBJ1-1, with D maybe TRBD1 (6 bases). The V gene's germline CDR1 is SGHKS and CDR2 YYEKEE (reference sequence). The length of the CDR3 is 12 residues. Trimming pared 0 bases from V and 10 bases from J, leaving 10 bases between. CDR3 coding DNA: TGTGCCAGCAGCTTGGTGACAGGAGGAGCTTTCTTT. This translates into CASSLVTGGAFF.

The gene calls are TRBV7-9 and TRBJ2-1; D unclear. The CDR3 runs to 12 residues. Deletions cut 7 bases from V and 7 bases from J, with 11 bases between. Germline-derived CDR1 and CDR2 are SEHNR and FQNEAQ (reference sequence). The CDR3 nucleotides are TGTGCCAGCACCGGACCCCGGAATGAGCAGTTCTTC. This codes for CASTGPRNEQFF.

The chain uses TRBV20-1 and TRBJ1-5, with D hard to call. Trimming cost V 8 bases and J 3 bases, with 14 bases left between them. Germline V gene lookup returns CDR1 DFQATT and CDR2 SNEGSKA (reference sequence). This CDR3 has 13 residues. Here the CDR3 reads CSSLIGPNQPQHF. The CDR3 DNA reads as TGCAGTTCCCTCATAGGGCCCAATCAGCCCCAGCATTTT.

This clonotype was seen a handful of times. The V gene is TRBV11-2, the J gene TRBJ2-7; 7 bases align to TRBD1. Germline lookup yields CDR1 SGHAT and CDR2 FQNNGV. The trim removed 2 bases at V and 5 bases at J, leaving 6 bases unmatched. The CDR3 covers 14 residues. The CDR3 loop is CASSLWYQGDEQYF. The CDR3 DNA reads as TGTGCCAGCAGCTTATGGTACCAGGGGGACGAGCAGTACTTC.

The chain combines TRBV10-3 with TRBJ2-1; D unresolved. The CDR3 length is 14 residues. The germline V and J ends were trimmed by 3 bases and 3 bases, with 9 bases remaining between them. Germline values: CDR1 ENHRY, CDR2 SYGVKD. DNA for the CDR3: TGTGCCATCAGTGAAATCCAAAACTACAATGAGCAGTTCTTC. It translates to CAISEIQNYNEQFF.

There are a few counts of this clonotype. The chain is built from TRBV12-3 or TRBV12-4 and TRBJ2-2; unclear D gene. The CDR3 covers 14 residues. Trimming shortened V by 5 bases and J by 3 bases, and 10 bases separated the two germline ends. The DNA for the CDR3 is TGTGCCAGCAGTAGCCCAAGCTACACCGGGGAGCTGTTTTTT. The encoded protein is CASSSPSYTGELFF.

The CDR3: CASSNQQAGANVLTF. The DNA for the CDR3 is TGTGCCAGCAGTAACCAGCAGGCCGGGGCCAACGTCCTGACTTTC. V gene TRBV6-5 combines with J gene TRBJ2-6; D unclear. The germline gives CDR1 MNHEY, CDR2 SVGAGI. The CDR3 runs to 15 residues. Deletions cut 5 bases from V and 4 bases from J, with 12 bases between.

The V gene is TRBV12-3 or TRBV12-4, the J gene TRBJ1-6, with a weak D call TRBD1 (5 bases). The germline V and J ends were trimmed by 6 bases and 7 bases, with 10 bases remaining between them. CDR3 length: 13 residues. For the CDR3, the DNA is TGTGCCAGCAGGCCGGGACTGAATTCACCCCTCCACTTT. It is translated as CASRPGLNSPLHF.

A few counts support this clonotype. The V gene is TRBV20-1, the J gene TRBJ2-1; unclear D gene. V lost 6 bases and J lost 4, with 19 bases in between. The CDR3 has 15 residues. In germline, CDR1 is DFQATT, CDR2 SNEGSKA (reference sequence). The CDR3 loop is CSALNGRELYNEQFF. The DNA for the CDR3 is TGCAGTGCCCTCAACGGAAGAGAACTTTACAATGAGCAGTTCTTC.

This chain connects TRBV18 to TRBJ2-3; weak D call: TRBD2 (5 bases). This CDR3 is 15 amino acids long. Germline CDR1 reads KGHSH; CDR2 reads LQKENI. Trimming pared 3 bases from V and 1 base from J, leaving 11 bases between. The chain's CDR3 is CASSPRGTGTDTQYF. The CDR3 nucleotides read TGTGCCAGCTCACCCCGGGGTACGGGCACAGATACGCAGTATTTT.

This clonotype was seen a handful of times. The CDR3 region has the DNA TGCAGCGTGTGGGACAGCAGCTCTGGGGCCAACGTCCTGACTTTC. This sequence encodes CSVWDSSSGANVLTF. The rearrangement joins TRBV29-1 to TRBJ2-6; 7 bases line up with TRBD1. V lost 6 bases to trimming and J lost 0 bases; unmatched junction nucleotides: 5. This CDR3 comprises 15 residues. The germline CDR1 and CDR2 sequences are SQVTM and ANQGSEA.

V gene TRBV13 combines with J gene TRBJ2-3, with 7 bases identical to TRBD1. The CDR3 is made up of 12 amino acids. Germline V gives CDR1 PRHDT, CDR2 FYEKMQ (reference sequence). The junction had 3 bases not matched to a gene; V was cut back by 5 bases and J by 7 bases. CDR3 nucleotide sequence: TGTGCCAGCAGCACGACAGGGAATACGCAGTATTTT. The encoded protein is CASSTTGNTQYF.

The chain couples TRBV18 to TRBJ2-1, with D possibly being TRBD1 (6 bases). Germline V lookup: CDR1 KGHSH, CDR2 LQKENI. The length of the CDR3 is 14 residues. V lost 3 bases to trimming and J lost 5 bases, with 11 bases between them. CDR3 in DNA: TGTGCCAGCTCACCCGGGACACACAACAATGAGCAGTTCTTC. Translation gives CASSPGTHNNEQFF. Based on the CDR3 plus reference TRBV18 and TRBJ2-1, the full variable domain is NAGVMQNPRHLVRRRGQEARLRCSPMKGHSHVYWYRQLPEEGLKFMVYLQKENIIDESGMPKERFSAEFPKEGPSILRIQQVVRGDSAAYFCASSPGTHNNEQFFGPGTRLTVL.